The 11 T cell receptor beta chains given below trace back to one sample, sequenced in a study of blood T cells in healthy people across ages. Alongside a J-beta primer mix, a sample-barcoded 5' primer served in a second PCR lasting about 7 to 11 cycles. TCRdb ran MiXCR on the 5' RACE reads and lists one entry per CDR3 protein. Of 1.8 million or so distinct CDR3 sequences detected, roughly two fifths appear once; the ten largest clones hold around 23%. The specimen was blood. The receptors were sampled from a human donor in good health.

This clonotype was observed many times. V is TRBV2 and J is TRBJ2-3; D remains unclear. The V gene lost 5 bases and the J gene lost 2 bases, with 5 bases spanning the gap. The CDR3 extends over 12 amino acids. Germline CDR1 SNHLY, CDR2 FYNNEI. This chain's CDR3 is CASSISTDTQYF. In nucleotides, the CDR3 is TGTGCCAGCAGTATATCCACAGATACGCAGTATTTT.

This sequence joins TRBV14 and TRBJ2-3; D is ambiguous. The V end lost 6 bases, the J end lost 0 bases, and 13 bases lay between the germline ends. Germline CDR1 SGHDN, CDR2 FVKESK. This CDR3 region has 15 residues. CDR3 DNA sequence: TGTGCCAGCAGGGAGAGTGGGGTTAGCACAGATACGCAGTATTTT. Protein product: CASRESGVSTDTQYF.

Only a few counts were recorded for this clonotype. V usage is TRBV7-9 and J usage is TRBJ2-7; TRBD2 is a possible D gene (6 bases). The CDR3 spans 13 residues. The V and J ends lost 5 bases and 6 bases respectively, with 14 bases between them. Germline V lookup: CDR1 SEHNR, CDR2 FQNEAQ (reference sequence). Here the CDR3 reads CASSPLLGGEQYF. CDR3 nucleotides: TGTGCCAGCAGCCCCCTCCTGGGAGGCGAGCAGTACTTC. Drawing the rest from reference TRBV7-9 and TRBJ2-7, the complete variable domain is DTGVSQNPRHKITKRGQNVTFRCDPISEHNRLYWYRQTLGQGPEFLTYFQNEAQLEKSRLLSDRFSAERPKGSFSTLEIQRTEQGDSAMYLCASSPLLGGEQYFGPGTRLTVT.

The CDR3 nucleotides read TGTGCCAGCATCCGACTAGCGGGGGTCGGCAATGAGCAGTTCTTC. Its protein product is CASIRLAGVGNEQFF. The chain recombines TRBV6-1 with TRBJ2-1; 12 bases match TRBD2. Trimming removed 7 bases from V and 6 bases from J; junction bases left unmatched: 7. This CDR3 has 15 amino acids. Germline CDR1 MNHNS, CDR2 SASEGT.

The CDR3 nucleotides read TGCAGTACACCGGACAGGCGTTATGGCTACACCTTC. This codes for CSTPDRRYGYTF. V is TRBV20-1 and J is TRBJ1-2; 7 bases are shared with TRBD1. The CDR3 is 12 residues long. The germline V gene encodes CDR1 DFQATT and CDR2 SNEGSKA (reference sequence). V shed 8 bases, J shed 5 bases, and the junction held 8 bases outside the gene matches.

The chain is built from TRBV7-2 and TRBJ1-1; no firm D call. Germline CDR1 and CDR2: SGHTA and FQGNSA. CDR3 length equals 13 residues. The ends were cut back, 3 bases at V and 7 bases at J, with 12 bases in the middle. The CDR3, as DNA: TGTGCCAGCAGCTTGGCCCCGGGGTTTGAAGCTTTCTTT. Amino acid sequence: CASSLAPGFEAFF.

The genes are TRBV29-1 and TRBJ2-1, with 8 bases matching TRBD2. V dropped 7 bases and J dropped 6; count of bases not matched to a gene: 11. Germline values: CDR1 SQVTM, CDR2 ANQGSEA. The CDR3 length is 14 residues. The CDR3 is CSARGGQGVNEQFF. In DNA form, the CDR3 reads TGCAGCGCCCGCGGGGGGCAAGGGGTCAATGAGCAGTTCTTC.

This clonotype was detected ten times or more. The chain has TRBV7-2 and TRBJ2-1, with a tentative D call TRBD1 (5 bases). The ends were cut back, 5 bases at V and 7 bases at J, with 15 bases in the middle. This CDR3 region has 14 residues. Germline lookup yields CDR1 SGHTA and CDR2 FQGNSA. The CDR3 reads CASSRTSLGNEQFF. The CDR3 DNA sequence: TGTGCCAGCAGCCGGACATCCCTTGGGAATGAGCAGTTCTTC.

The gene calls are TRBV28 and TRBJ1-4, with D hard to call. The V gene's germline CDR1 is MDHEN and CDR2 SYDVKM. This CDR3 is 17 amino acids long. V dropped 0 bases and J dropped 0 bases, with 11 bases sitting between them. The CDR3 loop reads CASSLWNSRATNEKLFF. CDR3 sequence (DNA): TGTGCCAGCAGTTTATGGAACAGTAGAGCAACTAATGAAAAACTGTTTTTT.

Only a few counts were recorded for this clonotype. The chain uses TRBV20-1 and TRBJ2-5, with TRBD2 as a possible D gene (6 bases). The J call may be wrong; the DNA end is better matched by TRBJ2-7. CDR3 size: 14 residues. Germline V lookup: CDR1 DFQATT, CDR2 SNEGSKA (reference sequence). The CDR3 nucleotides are TGCAGTGCTAGAGATCAACTAGCCTACCACGAGCAGTACTTC. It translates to CSARDQLAYHEQYF.

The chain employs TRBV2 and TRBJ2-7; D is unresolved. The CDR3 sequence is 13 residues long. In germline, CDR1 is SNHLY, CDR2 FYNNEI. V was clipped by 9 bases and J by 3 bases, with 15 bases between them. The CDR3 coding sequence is TGTGCCAGTCGTGACGACCGACTCTACGAGCAGTACTTC. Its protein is CASRDDRLYEQYF.